This T cell receptor (beta chain) was found in a study of blood T cells in healthy people across ages. Study outcomes and limitations: The long-lived group displayed more naive CD4+ cells, plus higher diversity, than the aged donors did.

Extracted total RNA amounted to at least 5.5 micrograms for each sample. Through a sample-barcoded 5' primer and a J-beta primer mix, a second PCR was run for roughly 6 to 12 cycles. Every sample produced at least 2.5 million CDR3-containing paired-end reads. MiXCR, run by TCRdb on the 5' RACE reads, gives a single entry per CDR3 protein. This sample has approximately 820,000 distinct CDR3 sequences; around 43% occur once, and the top ten carry roughly 18%. This clonotype was recorded many times. As yet, its antigen is unknown. The TCR comes from a man aged 55 to 70 in good health. Sequenced material: blood.

This CDR3 reads CSARGQAGQPQHF. The CDR3, as DNA: TGCAGTGCTAGAGGCCAGGCTGGTCAGCCCCAGCATTTT. The rearrangement uses TRBV20-1 and TRBJ1-5; D ambiguous. CDR1 DFQATT and CDR2 SNEGSKA come from the germline V gene (reference sequence). With 1 base removed from V and 6 bases from J, the gap between germline ends came to 10 bases. The CDR3 has 13 amino acids.